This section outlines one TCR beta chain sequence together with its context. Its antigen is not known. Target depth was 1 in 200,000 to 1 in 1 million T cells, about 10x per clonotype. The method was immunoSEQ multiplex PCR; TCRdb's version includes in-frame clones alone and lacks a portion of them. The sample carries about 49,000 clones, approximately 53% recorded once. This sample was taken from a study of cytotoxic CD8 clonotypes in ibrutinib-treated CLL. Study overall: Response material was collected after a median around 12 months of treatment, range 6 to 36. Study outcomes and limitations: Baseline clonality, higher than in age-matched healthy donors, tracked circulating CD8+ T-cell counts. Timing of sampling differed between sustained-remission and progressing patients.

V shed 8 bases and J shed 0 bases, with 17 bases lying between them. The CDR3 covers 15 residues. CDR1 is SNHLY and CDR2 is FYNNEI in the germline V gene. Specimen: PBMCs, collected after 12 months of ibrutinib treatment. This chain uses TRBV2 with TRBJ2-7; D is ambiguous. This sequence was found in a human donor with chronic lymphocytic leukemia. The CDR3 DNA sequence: TGTGCCAGCCGAACGGCTCCTTCGGGCTCCTACGAGCAGTACTTC. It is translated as CASRTAPSGSYEQYF.